The 17 T cell receptor beta chains below were found in one sample sequenced in a study of blood T cell repertoires in COVID-19 (dated by TCRdb to 2019 to 2021). The protocol used for the library was the immunoSEQ multiplex PCR assay. This immuneACCESS table, as held by TCRdb, lists in-frame sequences with V and J called but not all clones. Of the missing ones, under half trace to an unresolved V gene in checked studies; the others have no known cause. This sample lists roughly 410,000 clones; around 87% were detected once. The top ten hold approximately 2.4% of the sample. Sequences were obtained from peripheral blood. The receptor source for this set is an older woman with COVID-19, enrolled during active disease.

The CDR3 loop reads CASSSRQHTQYF. CDR3 coding DNA: TGTGCCAGCAGTTCGAGACAGCATACGCAGTATTTT. The V gene is TRBV12-3 or TRBV12-4, the J gene TRBJ2-3; a possible D gene is TRBD1 (5 bases). The CDR3 runs 12 residues. V gave up 4 bases and J gave up 7 bases, with 9 bases separating them.

This chain links TRBV18 with TRBJ1-2, with a tentative D call TRBD1 (5 bases). Trimming removed 3 bases at V and 4 bases at J, with 15 bases between. The CDR3 is made up of 15 amino acids. The germline V gene has CDR1 KGHSH and CDR2 LQKENI. The CDR3 DNA reads as TGTGCCAGCTCACCTGGTCAGGGTAAGACCTATGGCTACACCTTC. It translates to CASSPGQGKTYGYTF. The variable domain in full, completed from reference TRBV18 and TRBJ1-2, reads NAGVMQNPRHLVRRRGQEARLRCSPMKGHSHVYWYRQLPEEGLKFMVYLQKENIIDESGMPKERFSAEFPKEGPSILRIQQVVRGDSAAYFCASSPGQGKTYGYTFGSGTRLTVV.

V is TRBV4-2 and J is TRBJ2-7, with 13 bases that match TRBD2. CDR3 length equals 15 residues. From germline, CDR1 is LGHNA and CDR2 YNFKEQ. V trimming: 4 bases; J trimming: 6 bases; junction bases outside the gene matches: 6. The chain's CDR3 is CASSLTTSGGTEQYF. The CDR3, as DNA: TGTGCCAGCAGCCTCACGACTAGCGGGGGGACCGAGCAGTACTTC.

The chain carries TRBV6-2 or TRBV6-3 and TRBJ2-5; 8 bases are shared with TRBD2. The V gene end was trimmed by 3 bases and the J gene end by 2 bases; junction bases not matched to a gene: 5. CDR1 is MNHEY, CDR2 SVGEGT, per germline. The CDR3 covers 15 residues. The CDR3 DNA follows: TGTGCCAGCAGTTATCAAGCGGGGGTTCAAGAGACCCAGTACTTC. Amino acid sequence: CASSYQAGVQETQYF.

The chain is built from TRBV18 and TRBJ2-1, with D maybe TRBD1 (6 bases). This CDR3 region has 12 residues. Deletions cut 6 bases from V and 5 bases from J, with 8 bases between. Germline assignment: CDR1 KGHSH and CDR2 LQKENI. The CDR3 is CASSRTDNEQFF. The CDR3 nucleotides are TGTGCCAGCTCCAGGACAGACAATGAGCAGTTCTTC.

The CDR3 here is CASSSGVFNEQFF. The DNA of the CDR3 is TGTGCCAGTTCTAGCGGGGTATTCAATGAGCAGTTCTTC. The chain has TRBV19 and TRBJ2-1, with TRBD2 matching 9 bases. Germline V CDR1 and CDR2: LNHDA, SQIVND (reference sequence). The V and J ends lost 8 bases and 6 bases, in that order; junction bases with no gene match: 5. CDR3 length equals 13 residues.

This clone has only one observation. The chain couples TRBV7-2 to TRBJ1-5; 7 bases agree with TRBD1. Germline CDR1 SGHTA, CDR2 FQGNSA. V trimming: 5 bases; J trimming: 2 bases; junction bases outside the gene matches: 6. This CDR3 is built from 15 residues. The CDR3 is CASSQQGTGNQPQHF. The CDR3 DNA sequence: TGTGCCAGCAGCCAACAGGGGACTGGCAATCAGCCCCAGCATTTT.

V gene TRBV5-1 combines with J gene TRBJ1-2, with unresolved D. This CDR3 spans 14 amino acids. The ends were cut back, 0 bases at V and 4 bases at J, with 10 bases in the middle. Germline V lookup: CDR1 SGHRS, CDR2 YFSETQ. CDR3 protein: CASSLAQVGYGYTF. The CDR3 DNA reads as TGCGCCAGCAGCTTGGCCCAGGTGGGCTATGGCTACACCTTC.

Here the CDR3 DNA reads TGTGCCAGCTCAGGGTCTGGAAACACCATATATTTT. Translated, it gives CASSGSGNTIYF. The rearrangement joins TRBV7-9 to TRBJ1-3, with D possibly matching TRBD1 (5 bases). The CDR3 is 12 amino acids. Germline V gene lookup returns CDR1 SEHNR and CDR2 FQNEAQ (reference sequence). Trimming cost V 8 bases and J 1 base, with 6 bases left between them.

The V and J genes are TRBV28 and TRBJ1-2; a weak D match, TRBD1 (5 bases). The CDR3 extends over 14 amino acids. CDR1 is MDHEN, CDR2 SYDVKM, per germline. V lost 7 bases to trimming and J lost 8 bases, with 20 bases between them. CDR3 bases: TGTGCCAGCAACAGGCTGGCGGGGACGAGGGGCTACACCTTC. It is translated as CASNRLAGTRGYTF.

The rearrangement links TRBV30 to TRBJ2-1, with 7 positions matching TRBD2. The V gene end was trimmed by 0 bases and the J gene end by 10 bases; junction bases not matched to a gene: 3. CDR3 length: 12 residues. Germline V gene lookup returns CDR1 GTSNPN and CDR2 SVGIG (reference sequence). The chain's CDR3 is CAWSVGGVEQFF. The CDR3 nucleotides are TGTGCCTGGAGTGTGGGGGGGGTAGAGCAGTTCTTC.

The J gene is TRBJ1-2, the V gene TRBV6-4; 7 positions match TRBD1. The germline CDR1 and CDR2 sequences are MRHNA and SNTAGT. The CDR3 has 16 amino acids. Trimming at V came to 1 base and at J to 0 bases, leaving 5 bases not matched to a gene. CDR3 amino acids: CASSDYRGLANYGYTF. The CDR3 region has the DNA TGTGCCAGCAGTGACTACAGGGGTTTAGCTAACTATGGCTACACCTTC.

As regards this clone: Germline and junction disagree at one end, which may indicate a read error. The V gene is TRBV27, the J gene TRBJ2-2; perhaps TRBD2 as D (6 bases). The V gene's germline CDR1 is MNHEY and CDR2 SMNVEV (reference sequence). The CDR3 sequence is 16 residues long. The CDR3 region has the DNA TGCTCGAGGGGAGGCATTAACGCCGCGAACACCGGGGAGCTGTTTTTT. Translated: CSRGGINAANTGELFF.

The V and J genes are TRBV5-1 and TRBJ2-7; 12 nucleotides line up with TRBD2. The CDR3 runs to 15 residues. Germline CDR1 and CDR2: SGHRS and YFSETQ. V lost 3 bases to trimming and J lost 6 bases; unmatched junction nucleotides: 7. CDR3 amino acids: CASSYLAGGPGEQYF. CDR3 nucleotide sequence: TGCGCCAGCAGCTATCTAGCGGGGGGGCCGGGCGAGCAGTACTTC.

V gene TRBV2 combines with J gene TRBJ2-2; a weak D match, TRBD1 (5 bases). V dropped 5 bases and J dropped 0 bases, with 13 bases sitting between them. From germline, CDR1 is SNHLY and CDR2 FYNNEI. The CDR3 has 16 amino acids. The CDR3 bases are TGTGCCAGCAGTTTAACCAGGGTTCCGAACACCGGGGAGCTGTTTTTT. Its translation is CASSLTRVPNTGELFF.

The chain joins TRBV27 to TRBJ1-5; D not certain. V was cut by 2 bases and J by 6 bases, with 5 bases left in between. This CDR3 is 12 amino acids long. CDR1 and CDR2 from the germline V gene are MNHEY and SMNVEV (reference sequence). CDR3 residues: CASSLRSQPQHF. The CDR3 nucleotides are TGTGCCAGCAGTTTAAGGAGTCAGCCCCAGCATTTT.

The chain carries TRBV5-1 and TRBJ1-1, with 10 nucleotides matching TRBD1. Germline V lookup: CDR1 SGHRS, CDR2 YFSETQ. J lost 7 bases, V lost 0 bases, and 9 bases had no gene match. This CDR3 has 16 amino acids. The DNA of the CDR3 is TGCGCCAGCAGCTTGGGGGACAGGGGCTTTTACAATGAAGCTTTCTTT. Its translation is CASSLGDRGFYNEAFF.